This T cell receptor (beta chain) was obtained from a study of T cell changes during pregnancy in multiple sclerosis. Clones were sequenced by immunoSEQ multiplex PCR, and TCRdb holds only the in-frame ones, with some missing. The data show some 39,000 clones, with just over 90% seen just once and about 0.4% held by the top ten. As for this clone: At one end, the junction sequence differs from germline, possibly due to a read error.

There are 16 residues in the CDR3. From germline, CDR1 is SEHNR and CDR2 FQNEAQ (reference sequence). The sequence derives from a female donor in good health, enrolled as a control in a pregnancy study. This chain uses TRBV7-9 with TRBJ2-1; 11 nucleotides agree with TRBD2. This specimen consisted of CD4+ T cells from peripheral blood mononuclear cells, obtained in the third trimester of pregnancy. CDR3 nucleotides: TGTGCCAGCAGCTTAATGGGGACTAGCGGTAACAATCAGCAGTTCTTC. Residues: CASSLMGTSGNNQQFF.